The 30 T cell receptor beta chains given below trace back to one sample, sequenced in a study of T cells after yellow fever vaccination. TCRdb reprocessed the 5' RACE reads with MiXCR, giving one entry per CDR3 protein. The profile shows 200,000 to 250,000 distinct CDR3 sequences, 3% to 3.5% of them singletons. The sequencing used CD4+ T cells sorted from PBMCs, collected 10 days after the yellow fever booster vaccination. These receptors all come from a man aged 18 to 29 who received the YFV17D yellow fever vaccine.

This clonotype has a handful of counts. The genes are TRBV4-3 and TRBJ2-1, with 10 bases aligning to TRBD1. Germline V gene sequence: CDR1 LGHNA, CDR2 YSLEER. This CDR3 region has 14 residues. V shed 0 bases, J shed 13 bases, and the junction held 6 bases outside the gene matches. CDR3 loop: CASSQDVGDRGQFF. The CDR3 bases are TGCGCCAGCAGCCAAGATGTCGGGGACAGGGGTCAGTTCTTC.

There are many counts of this clonotype. This sequence joins TRBV10-3 and TRBJ2-3; TRBD2 matches at 9 bases. The V and J ends lost 10 bases and 0 bases, in that order; junction bases with no gene match: 5. The CDR3 runs 14 residues. Germline lookup yields CDR1 ENHRY and CDR2 SYGVKD. CDR3 DNA: TGTGCCAGTAGCGGGGGCCAGAGCACAGATACGCAGTATTTT. Translating gives CASSGGQSTDTQYF.

This clonotype occurred many times. This chain connects TRBV9 to TRBJ2-7, with D possibly called TRBD1 or TRBD2 (5 bases each). The V end lost 4 bases, the J end lost 7 bases, and 18 bases lay between the germline ends. Germline V gene data show CDR1 as SGDLS and CDR2 as YYNGEE. The CDR3 is made up of 14 amino acids. CDR3 DNA sequence: TGTGCCAGCAGCCCGAGGGACGGGCTTAGGGAGCAGTACTTC. This sequence encodes CASSPRDGLREQYF.

At least ten counts were recorded for this clonotype. V usage is TRBV12-3 or TRBV12-4 and J usage is TRBJ1-1; maybe TRBD1 (6 bases). There are 13 residues in the CDR3. V gave up 11 bases and J gave up 0 bases, with 13 bases separating them. DNA for the CDR3: TGTGCCGGAACGGACAGCATGAACACTGAAGCTTTCTTT. Protein product: CAGTDSMNTEAFF.

This clonotype showed up just a few times. The chain couples TRBV12-3 or TRBV12-4 to TRBJ2-7, with D possibly being TRBD1 (5 bases). The CDR3 sequence is 14 residues long. Trimming cost V 5 bases and J 6 bases, with 17 bases left between them. For the CDR3, the DNA is TGTGCCAGCAGTCCCCGATACAGGAGTGGCGAGCAGTACTTC. Its translation: CASSPRYRSGEQYF.

The table lists this clonotype with many counts. The chain recombines TRBV7-2 with TRBJ2-5; 7 positions agree with TRBD2. The CDR3 spans 15 residues. CDR1 and CDR2 (germline): SGHTA, FQGNSA. With V trimmed by 5 bases and J by 7 bases, 13 bases remained unmatched. The CDR3 spells CASSPIRGRVGTQYF. The CDR3 bases are TGTGCCAGCAGCCCAATCCGAGGGAGGGTAGGGACCCAGTACTTC.

In this sample, this clonotype turned up many times. The J gene is TRBJ1-2, the V gene TRBV6-5; D is possibly TRBD1 (5 bases). With 6 bases removed from V and 4 bases from J, the gap between germline ends came to 15 bases. The CDR3 covers 14 residues. From germline, CDR1 is MNHEY and CDR2 SVGAGI. The CDR3 region is CASRTDGVGYGYTF. Here the CDR3 DNA reads TGTGCCAGCAGGACAGATGGGGTGGGCTATGGCTACACCTTC.

This clonotype was counted between two and nine times. This chain uses TRBV9 with TRBJ1-6; TRBD1 matches at 7 bases. The CDR3 covers 14 residues. Germline V gene lookup returns CDR1 SGDLS and CDR2 YYNGEE. V shed 4 bases and J 7 bases; nucleotides not matched to a gene: 5. The DNA for the CDR3 is TGTGCCAGCAGCCCTCGGGACAGAAATTCACCCCTCCACTTT. Encoded protein: CASSPRDRNSPLHF.

The genes are TRBV10-1 and TRBJ2-7, with D unclear. The CDR3 is made up of 12 amino acids. The germline V and J ends were trimmed by 4 bases and 1 base, with 5 bases remaining between them. Germline CDR1 reads WNHNN; CDR2 reads SYGVQD (reference sequence). The CDR3 sequence is CASSGVSYEQYF. The DNA for the CDR3 is TGCGCCAGCAGTGGGGTATCCTACGAGCAGTACTTC.

A word on this clonotype: One end of the junction does not line up with germline, which may come from a read error. The gene calls are TRBV11-1 and TRBJ2-3, with a possible D match to TRBD1 (5 bases). Germline CDR1 SGHAT, CDR2 FQDESV (reference sequence). The CDR3 totals 14 residues. This CDR3 is CARSRTRRTDTQYF. Here the CDR3 DNA reads TGTGCCCGCAGTCGGACACGGCGCACAGATACGCAGTATTTT.

The chain recombines TRBV29-1 with TRBJ2-6, with D hard to call. The germline CDR1 and CDR2 sequences are SQVTM and ANQGSEA. The CDR3 loop spans 13 amino acids. With 3 bases removed from V and 1 base from J, the gap between germline ends came to 4 bases. The CDR3 nucleotides are TGCAGCGTTGACGGTTCTGGGGCCAACGTCCTGACTTTC. Translation gives CSVDGSGANVLTF.

This clonotype was found many times. The J gene is TRBJ1-6, the V gene TRBV7-2; D not certain. CDR3 length equals 13 residues. Germline V gives CDR1 SGHTA, CDR2 FQGNSA. V lost 3 bases to trimming and J lost 7 bases, with 7 bases between them. CDR3 coding DNA: TGTGCCAGCAGCTTCGGACCAAATTCACCCCTCCACTTT. Protein: CASSFGPNSPLHF.

The chain recombines TRBV6-5 with TRBJ2-7, with TRBD1 as a possible D gene (6 bases). CDR3 size: 13 residues. The V end lost 6 bases, the J end lost 5 bases, and 14 bases lay between the germline ends. Germline CDR1 is MNHEY and CDR2 is SVGAGI. CDR3 region: CASRDIRGHEQYV. The CDR3 DNA reads TGTGCCAGCAGGGATATCAGGGGCCACGAGCAGTACGTC.

This chain links TRBV6-6 with TRBJ1-2; D remains unclear. The CDR3 has 14 residues. The V end was cut by 7 bases, the J end by 8 bases, with 20 bases between. Germline V gene lookup returns CDR1 MNHNY and CDR2 SVGAGI (reference sequence). Here the CDR3 reads CASTGERGYGGYTF. DNA of the CDR3: TGTGCCAGCACCGGTGAGCGCGGGTATGGAGGCTACACCTTC.

This clonotype was counted between two and nine times. The rearrangement links TRBV12-3 or TRBV12-4 to TRBJ2-1; 11 nucleotides align to TRBD2. The V segment lost 6 bases and the J segment 7 bases; nucleotides outside the gene matches: 2. The CDR3 spans 13 residues. The CDR3 spells CASRLAGVNEQFF. In DNA form, the CDR3 reads TGTGCCAGCAGACTAGCGGGGGTTAATGAGCAGTTCTTC.

This clonotype occurred many times. The V gene is TRBV7-2, the J gene TRBJ2-5, with TRBD2 as a possible D gene (6 bases). The CDR3 is 15 amino acids. Looked up from germline, CDR1 is SGHTA and CDR2 is FQGNSA. The V end was cut by 5 bases, the J end by 4 bases, with 17 bases between. CDR3 DNA sequence: TGTGCCAGCAGCCTGGTGGTCGGGGGAGTAGAGACCCAGTACTTC. This codes for CASSLVVGGVETQYF.

The sample holds many counts of this clonotype. This sequence joins TRBV18 and TRBJ1-1; no definite D call. Germline V gene sequence: CDR1 KGHSH, CDR2 LQKENI. Deletions cut 3 bases from V and 4 bases from J, with 9 bases between. This CDR3 comprises 13 residues. The CDR3 coding sequence is TGTGCCAGCTCACCGGCGGAACGCACTGAAGCTTTCTTT. Translation gives CASSPAERTEAFF. Supplemented by reference TRBV18 and TRBJ1-1, the full variable domain reads NAGVMQNPRHLVRRRGQEARLRCSPMKGHSHVYWYRQLPEEGLKFMVYLQKENIIDESGMPKERFSAEFPKEGPSILRIQQVVRGDSAAYFCASSPAERTEAFFGQGTRLTVV.

The CDR3 spells CASSQGIRGLEQYF. CDR3 in DNA: TGCGCCAGCAGCCAAGGAATCAGGGGTTTGGAGCAGTACTTC. The chain has TRBV4-1 and TRBJ2-7; a weak D match, TRBD1 (6 bases). The CDR3 loop spans 14 amino acids. In germline, CDR1 is MGHRA, CDR2 YSYEKL. V was clipped by 1 base and J by 7 bases, with 14 bases between them.

This clonotype was detected ten times or more. The chain couples TRBV28 to TRBJ1-4, with D possibly TRBD1 on 5 matching bases. CDR3 length equals 18 residues. Trimming left V 4 bases short and J 7 bases short, with 25 bases between. CDR1 is MDHEN, CDR2 SYDVKM, per germline. CDR3 nucleotide sequence: TGTGCCAGCAGTTCCTTCTGGTTTGGGACGAGGTTAACTGAAAAACTGTTTTTT. Encoded protein: CASSSFWFGTRLTEKLFF.

This clonotype showed up many times. The chain links TRBV10-3 to TRBJ1-2; D not certain. Germline values: CDR1 ENHRY, CDR2 SYGVKD. With 2 bases removed from V and 3 bases from J, the gap between germline ends came to 7 bases. The CDR3 spans 13 residues. The CDR3 DNA reads as TGTGCCATCAGTGAGCTCAGCCACTATGGCTACACCTTC. Its translation: CAISELSHYGYTF.

The chain recombines TRBV29-1 with TRBJ1-2; possibly TRBD1 for D (5 bases). CDR1 and CDR2 from the germline V gene are SQVTM and ANQGSEA. V lost 7 bases to trimming and J lost 3 bases, with 12 bases between them. The CDR3 has 12 amino acids. The CDR3 DNA is TGCAGCGGGGCCTCGGGGCACTATGGCTACACCTTC. It specifies CSGASGHYGYTF. Variable domain in full (rest from reference TRBV29-1 and TRBJ1-2): SAVISQKPSRDICQRGTSLTIQCQVDSQVTMMFWYRQQPGQSLTLIATANQGSEATYESGFVIDKFPISRPNLTFSTLTVSNMSPEDSSIYLCSGASGHYGYTFGSGTRLTVV.

Only a few counts were recorded for this clonotype. The V and J genes are TRBV7-6 and TRBJ1-5; perhaps TRBD1 as D (6 bases). Germline V gene sequence: CDR1 SGHVS, CDR2 FNYEAQ. Trimming left V 9 bases short and J 5 bases short, with 11 bases between. The length of the CDR3 is 12 residues. CDR3 bases: TGTGCCAGTGGGACACTGGATCAGCCCCAGCATTTT. Translated, it gives CASGTLDQPQHF. Full variable domain (missing parts from reference TRBV7-6 and TRBJ1-5): GAGVSQSPRYKVTKRGQDVALRCDPISGHVSLYWYRQALGQGPEFLTYFNYEAQQDKSGLPNDRFSAERPEGSISTLTIQRTEQRDSAMYRCASGTLDQPQHFGDGTRLSIL.

This clonotype was seen repeatedly, ten times or more. The CDR3 sequence is CASSLGPSSYEQYF. The CDR3 DNA is TGTGCCAGCAGCTTAGGTCCTAGCTCCTACGAGCAGTACTTC. This chain joins TRBV7-2 and TRBJ2-7; D is uncertain. The CDR3 is 14 residues long. V was clipped by 1 base and J by 0 bases, with 7 bases between them. Per the germline V gene, CDR1 is SGHTA and CDR2 is FQGNSA. The entire variable domain, with the rest obtained from reference TRBV7-2 and TRBJ2-7, is as follows: GAGVSQSPSNKVTEKGKDVELRCDPISGHTALYWYRQSLGQGLEFLIYFQGNSAPDKSGLPSDRFSAERTGGSVSTLTIQRTQQEDSAVYLCASSLGPSSYEQYFGPGTRLTVT.

The table lists this clonotype with a few counts. CDR3 sequence reads: CASSLITEETQYF. The CDR3 DNA follows: TGCGCCAGCAGCTTGATCACTGAAGAGACCCAGTACTTC. The chain has TRBV5-1 and TRBJ2-5; D remains unclear. This CDR3 has 13 residues. Germline V gene lookup returns CDR1 SGHRS and CDR2 YFSETQ. Trimming shortened V by 1 base and J by 3 bases, and 7 bases separated the two germline ends.

The V gene is TRBV6-5, the J gene TRBJ2-7; D possibly corresponds to TRBD1 (6 bases). The CDR3 length is 16 residues. CDR1 is MNHEY and CDR2 is SVGAGI in the germline V gene. V dropped 0 bases and J dropped 3 bases, with 15 bases sitting between them. The CDR3 is CASSYSSRQVYYEQYF. CDR3 in DNA: TGTGCCAGCAGTTACTCTTCTAGACAGGTCTACTACGAGCAGTACTTC.

Many counts were recorded for this clonotype. The chain employs TRBV5-1 and TRBJ2-2; 10 bases are shared with TRBD2. The CDR3 is 18 amino acids. The V gene's germline CDR1 is SGHRS and CDR2 YFSETQ. V lost 1 base and J lost 0; bases outside the gene matches: 6. The CDR3 sequence is CASSLRASGGPNTGELFF. DNA of the CDR3: TGCGCCAGCAGCTTGCGGGCTAGCGGGGGTCCGAACACCGGGGAGCTGTTTTTT.

The sample holds a few counts of this clonotype. The chain uses TRBV20-1 and TRBJ2-3; no firm D call. CDR3 length: 14 amino acids. From germline, CDR1 is DFQATT and CDR2 SNEGSKA (reference sequence). The ends were cut back, 0 bases at V and 6 bases at J, with 13 bases in the middle. The CDR3 DNA is TGCAGTGCTAGAGATGGGAACCTCGCGGATACGCAGTATTTT. Protein: CSARDGNLADTQYF.

In this sample, this clonotype turned up many times. The J gene is TRBJ2-7, the V gene TRBV5-5, with 8 nucleotides matching TRBD1. J gave up 5 bases and V 6 bases, and 10 bases lay outside the gene matches. The CDR3 extends over 14 amino acids. The germline V gene has CDR1 SGHKS and CDR2 YYEKEE (reference sequence). CDR3 coding DNA: TGTGCCAGCATCAAGGACAGGGTAGTCCACGAGCAGTACTTC. It specifies CASIKDRVVHEQYF.

The chain carries TRBV7-2 and TRBJ1-2, with a weak D call TRBD1 (6 bases). The CDR3 sequence is 17 residues long. V was clipped by 0 bases and J by 5 bases, with 19 bases between them. Germline CDR1 and CDR2: SGHTA and FQGNSA. CDR3 sequence: CASSLATAASRGYGYTF. The DNA of the CDR3 is TGTGCCAGCAGCTTAGCCACAGCCGCCTCGAGGGGGTATGGCTACACCTTC.

The chain couples TRBV5-1 to TRBJ2-2; 10 bases are shared with TRBD2. Germline trimming cut 1 base from V and 4 bases from J; bases unmatched to any gene: 7. The CDR3 sequence is 17 residues long. Germline loops: CDR1 SGHRS, CDR2 YFSETQ. CDR3 residues: CASSLFGTSESTGELFF. In nucleotides, the CDR3 is TGCGCCAGCAGCTTGTTCGGGACTAGCGAAAGCACCGGGGAGCTGTTTTTT.